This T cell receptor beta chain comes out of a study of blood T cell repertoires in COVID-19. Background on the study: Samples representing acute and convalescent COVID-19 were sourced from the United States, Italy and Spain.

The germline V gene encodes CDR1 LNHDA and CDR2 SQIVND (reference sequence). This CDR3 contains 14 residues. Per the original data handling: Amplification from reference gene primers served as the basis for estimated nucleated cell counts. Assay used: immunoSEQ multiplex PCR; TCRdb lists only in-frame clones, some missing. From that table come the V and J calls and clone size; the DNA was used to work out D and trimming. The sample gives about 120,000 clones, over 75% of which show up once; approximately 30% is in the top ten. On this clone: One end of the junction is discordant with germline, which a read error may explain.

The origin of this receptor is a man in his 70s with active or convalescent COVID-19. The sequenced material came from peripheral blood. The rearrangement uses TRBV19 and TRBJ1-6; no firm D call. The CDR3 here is CASSLEQNNSPLHF. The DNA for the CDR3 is TGTGCCAGTAGTTTAGAACAGAATAATTCACCCCTCCACTTT.